This T cell receptor (beta chain) was recovered during a study of cytomegalovirus exposure and HLA in healthy donors. Overall study: Earlier, 100 million or so unique TCR beta sequences were recovered from roughly 170 million T cells by an analysis.

Donors consisted of healthy bone marrow donors. The primer mix had 60 Vbeta and 13 Jbeta primers. Sequencing used immunoSEQ multiplex PCR; TCRdb keeps in-frame clones, though not all of them. The data show about 160,000 clones, with about 83% seen just once and about 0.93% held by the top ten. Input material: PBMCs. This receptor was taken from a woman aged 30 to 39 in good health and CMV-seronegative.

The CDR3 protein is CASSFRPSAGTEAFF. The CDR3, as DNA: TGTGCCAGCAGTTTTCGACCATCGGCGGGCACTGAAGCTTTCTTT. The chain has TRBV27 and TRBJ1-1, with D unclear. V was clipped by 3 bases and J by 4 bases, with 15 bases between them. Germline CDR1 is MNHEY and CDR2 is SMNVEV (reference sequence). The CDR3 runs to 15 residues.